This entry features one T cell receptor beta chain sequence. The data originate from a study of blood T cells in healthy people across ages. Looking at the study overall: About one barcoded TCR beta cDNA was captured per two T cells.

The CDR3 covers 15 residues. The V gene's germline CDR1 is SGHTA and CDR2 FQGNSA. V gave up 5 bases and J gave up 5 bases; unmatched junction bases: 10. Together with a sample-barcoded 5' primer, a J-beta primer mix was included in a second PCR lasting about 7 to 12 cycles. Template switching added a 12-random-nucleotide identifier to every cDNA molecule. Every sample gave at least 3 million paired-end reads containing CDR3. TCRdb called the 5' RACE reads again in MiXCR, with one record for every CDR3 protein. The repertoire holds about 940,000 distinct CDR3 sequences, with approximately 49% as singletons. Per-sample PBMC isolation yielded at least 6.5 million cells.

Sequenced material: blood. The chain employs TRBV7-2 and TRBJ2-5; TRBD2 aligns across 8 bases. This TCR was recovered from a man in his thirties or forties in good health. In DNA form, the CDR3 reads TGTGCCAGCAGCCCGCGAAAAGCGGGGGTTGAGACCCAGTACTTC. Encoded protein: CASSPRKAGVETQYF.